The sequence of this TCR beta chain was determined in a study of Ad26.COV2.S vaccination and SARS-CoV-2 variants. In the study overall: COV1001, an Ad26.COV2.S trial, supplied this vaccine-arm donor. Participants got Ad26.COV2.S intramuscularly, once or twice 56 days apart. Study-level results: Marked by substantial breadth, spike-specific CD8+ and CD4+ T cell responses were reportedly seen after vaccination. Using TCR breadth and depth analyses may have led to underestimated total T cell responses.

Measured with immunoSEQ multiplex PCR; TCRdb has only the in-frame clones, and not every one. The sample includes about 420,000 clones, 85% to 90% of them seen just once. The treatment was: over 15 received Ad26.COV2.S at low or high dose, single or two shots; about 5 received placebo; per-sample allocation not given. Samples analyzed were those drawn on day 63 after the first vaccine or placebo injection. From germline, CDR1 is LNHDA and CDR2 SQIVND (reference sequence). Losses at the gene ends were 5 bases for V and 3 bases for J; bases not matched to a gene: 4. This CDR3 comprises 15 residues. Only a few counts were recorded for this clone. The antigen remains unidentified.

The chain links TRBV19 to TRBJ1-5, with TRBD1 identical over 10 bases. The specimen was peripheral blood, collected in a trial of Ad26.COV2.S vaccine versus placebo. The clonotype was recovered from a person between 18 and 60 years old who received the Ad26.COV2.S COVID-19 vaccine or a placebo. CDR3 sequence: CASSQGTGVNQPQHF. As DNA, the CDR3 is TGTGCCAGTAGTCAAGGGACAGGGGTCAATCAGCCCCAGCATTTT. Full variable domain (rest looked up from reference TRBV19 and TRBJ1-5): DGGITQSPKYLFRKEGQNVTLSCEQNLNHDAMYWYRQDPGQGLRLIYYSQIVNDFQKGDIAEGYSVSREKKESFPLTVTSAQKNPTAFYLCASSQGTGVNQPQHFGDGTRLSIL.